A single sample gave rise to the 23 T cell receptor beta chains below, sequenced in a study of blood T cells in healthy people across ages. A second PCR of about 6 to 11 cycles used a sample-barcoded 5' primer and a J-beta primer mix. MiXCR, applied by TCRdb to the 5' RACE reads, yields one record per CDR3 protein. The sample gives 700,000 to 900,000 distinct CDR3 sequences, about 48% of which show up once; 40% to 50% is in the top ten. Sequencing used blood. The receptor set was obtained from a man aged 80 or over in good health.

This chain links TRBV11-3 with TRBJ2-3, with D possibly being TRBD2 (7 bases). V gave up 4 bases and J gave up 4 bases, with 18 bases separating them. Per germline, CDR1 SGHNT and CDR2 YENEEA. The CDR3 loop spans 16 amino acids. The CDR3 sequence is CASSSRGQGGADTQYF. CDR3 DNA: TGTGCCAGCAGCTCGCGGGGGCAGGGAGGAGCAGATACGCAGTATTTT.

This rearrangement joins TRBV6-1 to TRBJ2-2; D is possibly TRBD1 (6 bases). Deletions cut 3 bases from V and 7 bases from J, with 12 bases between. CDR1 and CDR2 (germline): MNHNS, SASEGT. The CDR3 spans 14 residues. The CDR3 here is CASSENRAGGELFF. CDR3 coding DNA: TGTGCCAGCAGTGAGAACAGGGCCGGCGGGGAGCTGTTTTTT.

The chain is built from TRBV20-1 and TRBJ1-2; D gene uncertain. Germline CDR1 is DFQATT and CDR2 is SNEGSKA (reference sequence). The CDR3 extends over 14 amino acids. Trimming pared 0 bases from V and 4 bases from J, leaving 12 bases between. The CDR3 DNA follows: TGCAGTGCTAGAGATCGCCAGAATAGCTATGGCTACACCTTC. Translated: CSARDRQNSYGYTF.

This rearrangement joins TRBV7-7 to TRBJ2-1, with D perhaps TRBD1 (6 bases). The CDR3 runs to 14 residues. The V end was cut by 1 base, the J end by 6 bases, with 10 bases between. Germline V CDR1 and CDR2: SSHAT, FNYEAQ (reference sequence). The CDR3 loop is CASSLGLGGNEQFF. The CDR3 coding sequence is TGTGCCAGCAGCTTAGGCTTAGGGGGCAATGAGCAGTTCTTC.

This sequence joins TRBV7-9 and TRBJ1-2; D ambiguous. Per germline, CDR1 SEHNR and CDR2 FQNEAQ (reference sequence). The V gene lost 7 bases and the J gene lost 0 bases, with 12 bases spanning the gap. The CDR3 covers 14 residues. Written as DNA, the CDR3 is TGTGCCAGCACCTCAACGCAAGCTAACTATGGCTACACCTTC. The encoded protein is CASTSTQANYGYTF.

The table lists this clonotype with a few counts. This sequence joins TRBV4-1 and TRBJ2-5; no clear D. The CDR3 totals 13 residues. V was shortened by 1 base and J by 3 bases, with 6 bases between the two germline ends. Germline loops: CDR1 MGHRA, CDR2 YSYEKL. The CDR3 DNA reads TGCGCCAGCAGCCAAGGAGTGGAAGAGACCCAGTACTTC. This gives the protein CASSQGVEETQYF.

The gene calls are TRBV12-3 or TRBV12-4 and TRBJ1-2; TRBD1 matches at 10 bases. Trimming removed 6 bases from V and 2 bases from J; junction bases left unmatched: 6. The CDR3 covers 15 residues. CDR3 nucleotides: TGTGCCAGCAGGCCAAGGACAGGGGGAAACTATGGCTACACCTTC. Residues: CASRPRTGGNYGYTF.

CDR3 nucleotides: TGCAGTGCTAGGACCCCCGGGGTCTCCCCTGAAAAACTGTTTTTT. Translated: CSARTPGVSPEKLFF. The rearrangement joins TRBV20-1 to TRBJ1-4; D gene unclear. The CDR3 runs to 15 residues. From germline, CDR1 is DFQATT and CDR2 SNEGSKA (reference sequence). V lost 3 bases to trimming and J lost 7 bases, with 18 bases between them.

The rearrangement links TRBV28 to TRBJ1-6, with 7 bases fitting TRBD1. V lost 3 bases to trimming and J lost 6 bases; unmatched junction nucleotides: 5. The CDR3 consists of 15 residues. CDR1 MDHEN and CDR2 SYDVKM come from the germline V gene. This chain's CDR3 is CASSFTGVGNSPLHF. CDR3 sequence (DNA): TGTGCCAGCAGTTTCACAGGGGTGGGTAATTCACCCCTCCACTTT.

In its sample, this clonotype was seen many times. The V call is TRBV29-1, the J call TRBJ2-7; the D gene is possibly TRBD2 (7 bases). The CDR3 runs 12 residues. Germline-derived CDR1 and CDR2 are SQVTM and ANQGSEA. V lost 7 bases, J lost 5 bases, and 15 bases lay in between. In DNA form, the CDR3 reads TGCAGCGGATACACGGGGGGCAACGAGCAGTACTTC. Translation gives CSGYTGGNEQYF.

This sequence joins TRBV10-3 and TRBJ1-5; no clear D. V was cut by 0 bases and J by 6 bases, with 9 bases left in between. CDR1 ENHRY and CDR2 SYGVKD come from the germline V gene. The CDR3 covers 14 residues. CDR3 sequence: CAISESDKAQPQHF. CDR3 sequence (DNA): TGTGCCATCAGTGAGTCGGATAAGGCTCAGCCCCAGCATTTT.

This clonotype was detected once. The junction departs from the called germline gene at one end, perhaps through a read error. The chain couples TRBV5-5 to TRBJ2-3; TRBD2 matches at 10 bases. CDR1 SGHKS and CDR2 YYEKEE come from the germline V gene (reference sequence). There are 15 residues in the CDR3. DNA for the CDR3: TGTGCCAGCAGCTTCCAGCTAGCGGGAGCAGATACGCGGTATTTT. Translation: CASSFQLAGADTRYF.

The chain has TRBV9 and TRBJ2-5; 7 bases align to TRBD2. Germline lookup yields CDR1 SGDLS and CDR2 YYNGEE. J gave up 8 bases and V 6 bases, and 19 bases lay outside the gene matches. The CDR3 has 16 amino acids. The CDR3 DNA sequence: TGTGCCAGCATCTCGATCCGGACTAGACCTTCTGATACCCAGTACTTC. Protein product: CASISIRTRPSDTQYF.

This chain joins TRBV28 and TRBJ2-7; D perhaps matches TRBD2 (6 bases). Germline V gene lookup returns CDR1 MDHEN and CDR2 SYDVKM. V was cut by 5 bases and J by 2 bases, with 13 bases left in between. This CDR3 has 14 amino acids. The CDR3 DNA is TGTGCCAGCAGTCCCCCGGGCGGGGCCTACGAGCAGTACTTC. Protein product: CASSPPGGAYEQYF.

The V and J genes are TRBV14 and TRBJ2-4; D is perhaps TRBD2 (6 bases). Matching the DNA end better, TRBJ2-7 makes the J call doubtful. The CDR3 is 16 residues long. The germline V gene encodes CDR1 SGHDN and CDR2 FVKESK. The CDR3: CASSPSGRGWTYEQYF. The CDR3 bases are TGTGCCAGCAGCCCCAGCGGGCGGGGTTGGACCTACGAGCAGTACTTC.

This clonotype turned up a few times. The chain joins TRBV10-3 to TRBJ2-7; 8 bases agree with TRBD1. The CDR3 runs 15 residues. Germline CDR1 reads ENHRY; CDR2 reads SYGVKD. V shed 2 bases and J 2 bases; nucleotides not matched to a gene: 5. CDR3 DNA: TGTGCCATCAGTGAGGGACAGGGCGAGACCTACGAGCAGTACTTC. It is translated as CAISEGQGETYEQYF.

This clonotype was recorded a few times. The chain recombines TRBV11-1 with TRBJ2-5; possible D gene TRBD1, 5 bases. Germline V gives CDR1 SGHAT, CDR2 FQDESV (reference sequence). The CDR3 runs 15 residues. V was cut by 1 base and J by 2 bases, with 11 bases left in between. CDR3 loop: CASSLGATVQETQYF. CDR3 DNA: TGTGCCAGCAGCTTAGGGGCGACAGTTCAAGAGACCCAGTACTTC.

The V and J genes are TRBV2 and TRBJ2-1, with a tentative D call TRBD1 (5 bases). The CDR3 totals 15 residues. V was trimmed by 0 bases and J by 0 bases, leaving 6 bases between them. The germline V gene encodes CDR1 SNHLY and CDR2 FYNNEI. CDR3 residues: CASSEAQGSYNEQFF. DNA of the CDR3: TGTGCCAGCAGTGAAGCTCAGGGCTCCTACAATGAGCAGTTCTTC.

The chain is built from TRBV27 and TRBJ2-5, with 10 bases matching TRBD1. After removal of 5 bases from V and 2 bases from J, the junction contained 5 bases not matched to a gene. The germline CDR1 and CDR2 sequences are MNHEY and SMNVEV (reference sequence). The CDR3 loop spans 15 amino acids. CDR3 region: CASSTRDRGQETQYF. The CDR3 nucleotides read TGTGCCAGCAGTACCCGGGACAGGGGACAAGAGACCCAGTACTTC.

The chain combines TRBV5-5 with TRBJ2-3, with 7 bases that match TRBD1. CDR3 length: 15 residues. The V segment lost 4 bases and the J segment 1 base; nucleotides outside the gene matches: 6. Germline V gene lookup returns CDR1 SGHKS and CDR2 YYEKEE (reference sequence). CDR3 sequence reads: CASSPLGGRTDTQYF. CDR3 bases: TGTGCCAGCAGCCCCCTAGGGGGCCGCACAGATACGCAGTATTTT.

The V and J genes are TRBV3-1 and TRBJ1-1; no clear D. This CDR3 is built from 13 residues. The germline CDR1 and CDR2 sequences are LGHDT and YNNKEL (reference sequence). V was pared by 3 bases and J by 3 bases, with 8 bases between. CDR3 protein: CASSHREDTEAFF. The CDR3 DNA reads TGTGCCAGCAGCCATAGGGAGGACACTGAAGCTTTCTTT.

V usage is TRBV7-2 and J usage is TRBJ2-1; D perhaps matches TRBD2 (6 bases). V dropped 4 bases and J dropped 7 bases, with 11 bases sitting between them. This CDR3 contains 13 residues. Germline CDR1 and CDR2: SGHTA and FQGNSA. The CDR3 here is CASSSRTKNEQFF. DNA of the CDR3: TGTGCCAGCAGCTCCCGGACTAAAAATGAGCAGTTCTTC.

V gene TRBV3-1 combines with J gene TRBJ2-7, with 13 bases lining up with TRBD2. Germline CDR1 reads LGHDT; CDR2 reads YNNKEL (reference sequence). The V gene end was trimmed by 1 base and the J gene end by 4 bases; junction bases not matched to a gene: 1. The CDR3 contains 15 residues. The CDR3 is CASSQGTSGRYEQYF. CDR3 in DNA: TGTGCCAGCAGCCAAGGGACTAGCGGGAGATACGAGCAGTACTTC.